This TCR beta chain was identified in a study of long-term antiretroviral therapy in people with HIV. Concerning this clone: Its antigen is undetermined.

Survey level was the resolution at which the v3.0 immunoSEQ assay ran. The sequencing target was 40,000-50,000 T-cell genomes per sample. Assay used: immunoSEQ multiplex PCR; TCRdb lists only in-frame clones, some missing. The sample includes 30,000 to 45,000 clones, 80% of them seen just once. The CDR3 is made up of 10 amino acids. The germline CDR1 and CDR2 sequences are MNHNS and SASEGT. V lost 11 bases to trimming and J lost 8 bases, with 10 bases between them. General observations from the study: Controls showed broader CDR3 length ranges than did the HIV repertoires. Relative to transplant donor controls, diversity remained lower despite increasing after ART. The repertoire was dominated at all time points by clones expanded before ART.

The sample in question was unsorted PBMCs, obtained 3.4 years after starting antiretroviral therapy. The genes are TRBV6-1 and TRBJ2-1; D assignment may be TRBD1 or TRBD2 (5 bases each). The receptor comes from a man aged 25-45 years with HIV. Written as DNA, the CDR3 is TGTGCCGGGGGAGTGGATGAGCAGTTCTTC. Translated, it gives CAGGVDEQFF.